This T cell receptor (beta chain) was retrieved from a study of identical twins. Study-level points and caveats: Out-of-frame sharing of TCR alpha in monozygotic twins was underestimated by models. Cross-sectional statistical analysis, not tracking of the same donors, underpinned the conclusions.

TCRdb re-derived calls from the 5' RACE reads in MiXCR, one entry per CDR3 protein. The data show 1,800,000 or so distinct CDR3 sequences, around 33% seen once. Trimming left V 1 base short and J 7 bases short, with 19 bases between. There are 16 residues in the CDR3. Germline assignment: CDR1 SGHTA and CDR2 FQGNSA. This clonotype was seen a handful of times. Antigen unknown. No donor was unhealthy or non-Caucasian. The chain employs TRBV7-2 and TRBJ1-2; D gene uncertain. The TCR comes from a newborn girl in good health. Sequenced input: cord blood. In nucleotides, the CDR3 is TGTGCCAGCAGCTTAGACGGCCCTCCTCTCTTGGGTGGCTACACCTTC. This encodes CASSLDGPPLLGGYTF.